Listed below are T cell receptor beta chains from one sample, sequenced in a study of blood T cell repertoires in COVID-19. Clones were sequenced by immunoSEQ multiplex PCR, and TCRdb holds only the in-frame ones, with some missing. The profile shows around 210,000 clones, around 85% of them singletons. Sequencing used peripheral blood. The receptors were sampled from a woman between 65 and 79 years old with acute or convalescent COVID-19. Both conserved end residues are part of each CDR3. Fields, in order: D gene, V gene, clone size, J gene, CDR3 DNA, CDR3 protein. D genes are given only for firm matches. Size tells how often a clone was seen (once, few, many) or the class of an expanded clone, and some rows leave it out.

>TRBD1|TRBV5-6|-|TRBJ1-4
TGTGCCAGCAGCCAGGACAGGGGGGATGAAAAACTGTTTTTT
CASSQDRGDEKLFF
>TRBD2|TRBV7-3|-|TRBJ2-5
TGTGCCAGCAGCTCCGGGCGGGGGGAGACCCAGTACTTC
CASSSGRGETQYF
>-|TRBV27|-|TRBJ2-5
TGTGCCAGCCTTTGGAGGGGCTCCGTGGAGACCCAGTACTTC
CASLWRGSVETQYF
>TRBD2|TRBV10-1|-|TRBJ2-1
TGCGCCAGCAGTGAGGGATCCGGGACTAGCGGGATCAATGAGCAGTTCTTC
CASSEGSGTSGINEQFF
>TRBD2|TRBV5-4|-|TRBJ2-2
TGTGCCAGCACCCCTTTAGCGGGAGGGGGGACCACCGGGGAGCTGTTTTTT
CASTPLAGGGTTGELFF
>TRBD1|TRBV27|-|TRBJ1-1
TGTGCCAGCAGTCAAGTGGTCGGGAGGACAGGGGGCTGGAGGAGGGGCACTGAAGCTTTCTTT
CASSQVVGRTGGWRRGTEAFF
>TRBD2|TRBV2|-|TRBJ2-3
TGTGCCAGCGGCCGGGCTAGCGGGTTAGATACGCAGTATTTT
CASGRASGLDTQYF
>TRBD1|TRBV7-9|-|TRBJ2-1
TGTGCCAGCACTCAAACCGGGACAGGGGCTGAGCAGTTCTTC
CASTQTGTGAEQFF
>TRBD1|TRBV15|-|TRBJ2-7
TGTGCCACCAGCAGAGCCCTGGGGCAGTCCGGGACAGGACTTTACTACGAGCAGTACTTC
CATSRALGQSGTGLYYEQYF
>-|TRBV5-6|-|TRBJ2-7
TGTGCCAGCAGCTTGGATAACTACGAGCAGTACTTC
CASSLDNYEQYF
>-|TRBV19|-|TRBJ2-3
TGTGCCAGTAGACAGGGTATGGGGACAGATACGCAGTATTTT
CASRQGMGTDTQYF
>-|TRBV19|-|TRBJ1-5
TGTGCCATCGCCCCCGGGGGATGGAGCAATCAGCCCCAGCATTTT
CAIAPGGWSNQPQHF
>TRBD1|TRBV19|-|TRBJ2-3
TGTGCCGTTGGGACAGAGCCTAGCACAGATACGCAGTATTTT
CAVGTEPSTDTQYF
>-|TRBV7-9|-|TRBJ2-5
TGTGCCAGCAGCTTAATTGCGGGCCCCCGCCCCTTACAAGAGACCCAGTACTTC
CASSLIAGPRPLQETQYF
>-|TRBV7-8|-|TRBJ1-4
TGTGCCAGCAGCCTACAGGGCGTTAATGAAAAACTGTTTTTT
CASSLQGVNEKLFF
>TRBD2|TRBV27|-|TRBJ2-1
TGTGCCAGCAGGGGGACTACCTCCTACAATGAGCAGTTCTTC
CASRGTTSYNEQFF
>-|TRBV3-1/TRBV3-2|-|TRBJ2-2
TGTGCCAGCAGCCAAGGGACACTTACCGGGGAGCTGTTTTTT
CASSQGTLTGELFF
>-|TRBV27|once|TRBJ1-1
TGTGCCAGCAGTCCCGGGGATGGCACTGAAGCTTTCTTT
CASSPGDGTEAFF
>-|TRBV5-1|-|TRBJ1-2
TGCGCCAGCAGCTTGGTGGACAATGGAGGCTACACCTTC
CASSLVDNGGYTF
>-|TRBV4-2|-|TRBJ2-7
TGTGCCAGCAGCCAGGCCCATGAGGGAGTCTACGAGCAGTACTTC
CASSQAHEGVYEQYF
>TRBD1|TRBV28|-|TRBJ2-1
TGTGCCAGCAGGCCCGGGACAGGGGTTTTCAATGAGCAGTTCTTC
CASRPGTGVFNEQFF
>TRBD1|TRBV5-6|-|TRBJ1-4
TGTGCCAGCAGCTTGGCCGGCAGGGGGCGAGGAGCTAATGAAAAACTGTTTTTT
CASSLAGRGRGANEKLFF
>TRBD2|TRBV7-9|-|TRBJ2-3
TGTGCCAGCAGCACAACTGGCGGGGGGGTGAATACGCAGTATTTT
CASSTTGGGVNTQYF
>-|TRBV10-1|-|TRBJ1-4
TGCGCCAGCAGTGAGGGCACCACTAATGAAAAACTGTTTTTT
CASSEGTTNEKLFF
>TRBD2|TRBV25-1|-|TRBJ2-5
TGTGCCAGCAGTGAATTTGGCGGGAGGGGGGAGACCCAGTACTTC
CASSEFGGRGETQYF
>-|TRBV9|few|TRBJ2-7
TGTGCCAGCAGCGTGAATCCGATCGACAGTCAGGCCCTTTCCTACGAGCAGTACTTC
CASSVNPIDSQALSYEQYF
>-|TRBV7-9|-|TRBJ1-5
TGTGCCAGCAGCTTAGGGGCAGAGAAGAGCAATCAGCCCCAGCATTTT
CASSLGAEKSNQPQHF
>TRBD1|TRBV5-4|once|TRBJ1-1
TGTGCCAGCAGCTCAACAGGGGGCTACCCCGCCACTGAAGCTTTCTTT
CASSSTGGYPATEAFF
>-|TRBV12-5|-|TRBJ2-1
TGTGCTAGTGATCAAGGAGGGGCCCCCTCCAATGAGCAGTTCTTC
CASDQGGAPSNEQFF
>TRBD2|TRBV7-2|-|TRBJ2-3
TGTGCCAGCAGCTCCCTAGCGGGAGCGATGGCAGATACGCAGTATTTT
CASSSLAGAMADTQYF
>TRBD2|TRBV6-5|-|TRBJ2-5
TGTGCCAGCAGCCCGGGACTAAAGGAGACCCAGTACTTC
CASSPGLKETQYF
>-|TRBV5-1|once|TRBJ2-1
TGCGCCAGCAGCCTCTATCCCCCCGGACAAAGCTCCTACAATGAGCAGTTCTTC
CASSLYPPGQSSYNEQFF
>-|TRBV7-2|-|TRBJ2-7
TGTGCCAGCAGTATGGCGGGGAGCTCCTACGAGCAGTACTTC
CASSMAGSSYEQYF
>-|TRBV2|once|TRBJ1-5
TGTGCCAGCACCTGGACAGTCAATCAGCCCCAGCATTTT
CASTWTVNQPQHF
>TRBD1|TRBV5-1|-|TRBJ2-2
TGCGCCAGCAGCCCGAGACAGGGGGCGAGCACCGGGGAGCTGTTTTTT
CASSPRQGASTGELFF
>TRBD2|TRBV19|-|TRBJ2-4
TGTGCCAGTAGTGAGGGACTAGCGGGACGAAACATTCAGTACTTC
CASSEGLAGRNIQYF
>TRBD1|TRBV10-2|-|TRBJ1-6
TGCGCCAGCAGGGTCGGGACAGGGCTCAATTCACCCCTCCACTTT
CASRVGTGLNSPLHF
>-|TRBV29-1|-|TRBJ2-7
TGCAGCGTTGGGAGGGGATCCTACGAGCAGTACTTC
CSVGRGSYEQYF
>TRBD1|TRBV5-1|-|TRBJ2-7
TGCGCCAGCAGCTTCGGGACAGGGGCCCCCTACGAGCAGTACTTC
CASSFGTGAPYEQYF
>-|TRBV5-4|-|TRBJ2-7
TGTGCCAGCAGCTTGGCGAGGCCGGGAGCAGCCTCCTACGAGCAGTACTTC
CASSLARPGAASYEQYF
>TRBD1|TRBV3-1/TRBV3-2|-|TRBJ1-4
TGTGCCAGCAGCCAAAGACAGGGGAATGAAAAACTGTTTTTT
CASSQRQGNEKLFF